This is a list of T cell receptor beta chains from one sample in a study of T cell clones after liver transplantation. Generated by immunoSEQ multiplex PCR, the TCRdb table keeps only in-frame clones and is missing some. The table has around 78,000 clones, 83% seen once. The source was CD4+ T cells from blood, collected at the 22-month timepoint. The source of these receptors is a human patient who received a liver transplant. Some T cells may originate from the graft donor. CDR3s include the opening cysteine and the closing phenylalanine or tryptophan. The D gene is left open where the match is weak. Expanded clones get a size class; other rows say once, few or many, or leave the size out.

V gene,D gene,clone size,J gene,CDR3 DNA,CDR3 protein
TRBV11-1,.,.,TRBJ2-5,TGTGCCAGCAGCTTAGGGGGCGGGGAGACCCAGTACTTC,CASSLGGGETQYF
TRBV7-2,.,.,TRBJ2-5,TGTGCCAGCAGCTTAGCTCCGGGAAGGAGAGAGACCCAGTACTTC,CASSLAPGRRETQYF
TRBV2,.,.,TRBJ2-7,TGTGCCAGCAGGCAACAGGGTATCGACGAGCAGTACTTC,CASRQQGIDEQYF
TRBV18,TRBD1,few,TRBJ1-6,TGTGCCAGCTCGCCCAACAGGGGGAATAATTCACCCCTCCACTTT,CASSPNRGNNSPLHF
TRBV6-6,.,.,TRBJ1-5,TGTGCCAGCAGTTACTCGGGCACCGATCAGCCCCAGCATTTT,CASSYSGTDQPQHF
TRBV5-6,.,.,TRBJ2-1,TGTGCCAGCAGCTTGTCAGGTAATGAGCAGTTCTTC,CASSLSGNEQFF
TRBV5-6,TRBD1,.,TRBJ2-4,TGTGCCAGCAGCGTCATCTCAACAGGGGGCGGCAAAAACATTCAGTACTTC,CASSVISTGGGKNIQYF
TRBV7-2,.,.,TRBJ2-1,TGTGCCAGCAGCTTAGCACATCAGTCCGATGAGCAGTTCTTC,CASSLAHQSDEQFF
TRBV4-1,.,.,TRBJ2-3,TGCGCCAGCAGCCAAGCCAGAAGCACAGATACGCAGTATTTT,CASSQARSTDTQYF
TRBV19,.,.,TRBJ2-7,TGTGCCAGTAGCCGGACCAGGGCAAAGGTAGCGGTCCCCTACGAGCAGTACTTC,CASSRTRAKVAVPYEQYF
TRBV5-5,.,.,TRBJ2-7,TGTGCCAGCAGCCTTCCGGGGGCACATCAGTACTTC,CASSLPGAHQYF
TRBV5-4,.,.,TRBJ2-3,TGTGCCAGCAGCTCGGGACGACCTAGCACAGATACGCAGTATTTT,CASSSGRPSTDTQYF
TRBV28,.,.,TRBJ1-2,TGTGCCAGCAGTTCAGGGGTCTCAAGGGGCTACACCTTC,CASSSGVSRGYTF
TRBV5-1,.,.,TRBJ2-2,TGCGCCAGCAGCTTGTTGGTAGGCGGGGAGCTGTTTTTT,CASSLLVGGELFF
TRBV5-6,TRBD1,.,TRBJ1-3,TGTGCCAGCGGGACAGGGAATCCTGGAAACACCATATATTTT,CASGTGNPGNTIYF
TRBV6-1,.,.,TRBJ1-2,TGTGCCAGCAGTGAACGAGACTATGGCTACACCTTC,CASSERDYGYTF
TRBV29-1,.,.,TRBJ1-1,TGCAGCGTTCCCCATAATAGAAACACTGAAGCTTTCTTT,CSVPHNRNTEAFF
TRBV30,.,.,TRBJ1-3,TGTGCCTGGAGTGTTAAAGCCAGCTCTGGAAACACCATATATTTT,CAWSVKASSGNTIYF
TRBV7-9,.,.,TRBJ2-3,TGTGCCAGCAGTGTAAGACTAGGGGCAGATACGCAGTATTTT,CASSVRLGADTQYF
TRBV7-2,TRBD2,.,TRBJ2-7,TGTGCCAGCAGCAACCAGCGGGAGGGTTACGAGCAGTACTTC,CASSNQREGYEQYF
TRBV5-1,TRBD1,.,TRBJ2-5,TGCGCCAGCAGCCCCTTGGGACAGCAAGAGACCCAGTACTTC,CASSPLGQQETQYF
TRBV2,.,few,TRBJ1-2,TGTGCCAGCAGTGAATGGGCGGAGGCCTATGGCTACACCTTC,CASSEWAEAYGYTF
TRBV19,.,few,TRBJ2-3,TGTGCCAGTAGAAAACAGGGACATCTCACAGATACGCAGTATTTT,CASRKQGHLTDTQYF
TRBV27,TRBD1,.,TRBJ2-5,TGTGCCAGCAGTTTATCGGCACAGGGGGGAGAGACCCAGTACTTC,CASSLSAQGGETQYF
TRBV4-1,TRBD1,.,TRBJ1-4,TGCGCCAGCAGCCGAAGGACAGGGGGCAATGAAAAACTGTTTTTT,CASSRRTGGNEKLFF
TRBV5-1,.,.,TRBJ1-1,TGCGCCAGCAGCTTGGGGGACCGGGAGAACACTGAAGCTTTCTTT,CASSLGDRENTEAFF
TRBV27,TRBD2,.,TRBJ2-3,TGTGCCAGCAGTTTATTAGCGGGGGGGAATACGCAGTATTTT,CASSLLAGGNTQYF
TRBV7-2,.,medium-sized,TRBJ1-3,TGTGCCAGCAGCTTAGCAAGTAACGGCCGCTCTGGAAACACCATATATTTT,CASSLASNGRSGNTIYF
TRBV4-3,.,few,TRBJ1-3,TGCGCCAGCAGCGTCGGAGTTTCTGGAAACACCATATATTTT,CASSVGVSGNTIYF
TRBV10-3,.,.,TRBJ2-3,TGTGCCATCAGTGAGGGAACCCTTAGCACAGATACGCAGTATTTT,CAISEGTLSTDTQYF
TRBV5-1,.,.,TRBJ2-7,TGCGCCAGCAGGGGACTCGACCTATCCTACGAGCAGTACTTC,CASRGLDLSYEQYF
TRBV5-8,.,once,TRBJ1-1,TGTGCCAGCAGCATCCAGAACACTGAAGCTTTCTTT,CASSIQNTEAFF